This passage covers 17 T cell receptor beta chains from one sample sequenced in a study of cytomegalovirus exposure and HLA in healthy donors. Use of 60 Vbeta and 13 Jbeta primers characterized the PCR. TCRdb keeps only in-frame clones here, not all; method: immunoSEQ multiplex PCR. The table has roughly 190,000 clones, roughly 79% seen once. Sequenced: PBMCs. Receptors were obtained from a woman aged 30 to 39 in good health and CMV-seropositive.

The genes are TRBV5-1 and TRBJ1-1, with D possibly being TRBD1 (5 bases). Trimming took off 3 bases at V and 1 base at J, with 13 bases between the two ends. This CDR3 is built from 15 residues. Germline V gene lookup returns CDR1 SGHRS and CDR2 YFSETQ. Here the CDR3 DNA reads TGCGCCAGCAGCTGGGGGTCGGGGGAGAACACTGAAGCTTTCTTT. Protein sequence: CASSWGSGENTEAFF.

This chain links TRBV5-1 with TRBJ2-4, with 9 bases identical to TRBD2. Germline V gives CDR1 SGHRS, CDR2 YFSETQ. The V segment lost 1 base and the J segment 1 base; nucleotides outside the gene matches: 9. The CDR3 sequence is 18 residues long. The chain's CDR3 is CASSLLGSGSWAKNIQYF. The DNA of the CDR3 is TGCGCCAGCAGCTTGCTCGGTAGCGGGAGTTGGGCCAAAAACATTCAGTACTTC.

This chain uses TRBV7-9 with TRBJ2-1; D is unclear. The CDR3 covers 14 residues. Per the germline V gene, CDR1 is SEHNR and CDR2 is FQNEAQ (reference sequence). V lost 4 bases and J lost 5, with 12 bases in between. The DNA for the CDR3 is TGTGCCAGCAGCTCCCAACTCACCAACAATGAGCAGTTCTTC. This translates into CASSSQLTNNEQFF.

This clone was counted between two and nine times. The CDR3 DNA reads TGTGCCAGCTCACCTCAGGATACGCAGTATTTT. Protein: CASSPQDTQYF. The J gene is TRBJ2-3, the V gene TRBV18; D is unclear. CDR1 is KGHSH, CDR2 LQKENI, per germline. This CDR3 contains 11 residues. V lost 3 bases to trimming and J lost 6 bases, with 4 bases between them.

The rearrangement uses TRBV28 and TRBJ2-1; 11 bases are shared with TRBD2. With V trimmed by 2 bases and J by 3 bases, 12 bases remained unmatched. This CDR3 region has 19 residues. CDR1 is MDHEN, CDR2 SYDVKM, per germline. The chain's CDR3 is CASSLPQRASGGYYNEQFF. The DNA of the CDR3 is TGTGCCAGCAGTTTACCCCAGAGAGCTAGCGGGGGGTACTACAATGAGCAGTTCTTC.

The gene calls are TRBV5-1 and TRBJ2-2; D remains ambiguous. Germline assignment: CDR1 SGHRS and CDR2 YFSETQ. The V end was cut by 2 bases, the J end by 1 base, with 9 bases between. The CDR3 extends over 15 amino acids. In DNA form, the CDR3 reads TGCGCCAGCAGCTTCCGTGGAGAGAACACCGGGGAGCTGTTTTTT. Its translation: CASSFRGENTGELFF.

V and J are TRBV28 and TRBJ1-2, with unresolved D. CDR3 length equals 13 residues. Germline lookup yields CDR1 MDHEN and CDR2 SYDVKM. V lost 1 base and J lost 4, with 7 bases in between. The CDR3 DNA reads TGTGCCAGCAGTTTATCACTCGGCTATGGCTACACCTTC. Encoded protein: CASSLSLGYGYTF.

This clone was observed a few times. This CDR3 is CAWSIGTGYGYTF. In DNA, the CDR3 is TGTGCCTGGAGTATTGGGACAGGCTATGGCTACACCTTC. The rearrangement uses TRBV30 and TRBJ1-2, with TRBD1 matching 8 bases. The CDR3 consists of 13 residues. Looked up from germline, CDR1 is GTSNPN and CDR2 is SVGIG (reference sequence). V shed 2 bases, J shed 4 bases, and the junction held 3 bases outside the gene matches.

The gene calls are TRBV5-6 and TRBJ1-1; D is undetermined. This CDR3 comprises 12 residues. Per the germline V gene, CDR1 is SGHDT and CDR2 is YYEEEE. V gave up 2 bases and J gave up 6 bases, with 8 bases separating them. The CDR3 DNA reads TGTGCCAGCAGCTTCGGAGGCGCTGAAGCTTTCTTT. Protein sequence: CASSFGGAEAFF.

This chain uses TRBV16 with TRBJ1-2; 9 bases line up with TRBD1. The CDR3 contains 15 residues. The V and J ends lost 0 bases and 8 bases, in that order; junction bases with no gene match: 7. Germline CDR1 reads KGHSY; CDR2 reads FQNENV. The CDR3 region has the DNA TGTGCCAGCAGCCAATCTAGTCGACAGGGGGGAGGCTACACCTTC. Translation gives CASSQSSRQGGGYTF.

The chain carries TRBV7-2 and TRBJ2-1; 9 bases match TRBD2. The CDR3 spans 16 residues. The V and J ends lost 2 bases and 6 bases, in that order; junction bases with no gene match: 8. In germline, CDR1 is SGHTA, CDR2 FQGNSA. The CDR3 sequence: CASSLSWASGANEQFF. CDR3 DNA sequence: TGTGCCAGCAGCTTATCGTGGGCTAGCGGGGCCAATGAGCAGTTCTTC.

The CDR3 loop is CASSAGQINEKLFF. In DNA form, the CDR3 reads TGCGCCAGCAGTGCCGGACAGATTAATGAAAAACTGTTTTTT. J is TRBJ1-4 and V is TRBV10-1; D may be TRBD1 (6 bases). Germline loops: CDR1 WNHNN, CDR2 SYGVQD (reference sequence). The CDR3 is 14 amino acids. Trimming removed 4 bases from V and 4 bases from J, with 10 bases in between.

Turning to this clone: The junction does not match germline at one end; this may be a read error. The CDR3 DNA reads as TGTGCCAGCAGCTTGGTGGACAGTAGTCCAGCCTTT. This gives the protein CASSLVDSSPAF. The chain links TRBV5-6 to TRBJ1-6; weak D call: TRBD1 (6 bases). This CDR3 is built from 12 residues. Germline V gives CDR1 SGHDT, CDR2 YYEEEE.

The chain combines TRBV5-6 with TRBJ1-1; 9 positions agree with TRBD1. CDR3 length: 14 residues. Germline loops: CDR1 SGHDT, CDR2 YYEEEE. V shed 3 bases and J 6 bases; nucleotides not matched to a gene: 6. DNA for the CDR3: TGTGCCAGCAGCTCCGGGACAGGGATTCCTGAAGCTTTCTTT. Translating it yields CASSSGTGIPEAFF.

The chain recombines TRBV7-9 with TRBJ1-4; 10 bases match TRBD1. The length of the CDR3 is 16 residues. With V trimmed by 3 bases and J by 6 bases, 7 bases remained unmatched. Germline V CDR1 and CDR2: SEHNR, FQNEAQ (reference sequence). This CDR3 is CASSFTADRGDEKLFF. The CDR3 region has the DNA TGTGCCAGCAGCTTTACGGCGGACAGGGGGGATGAAAAACTGTTTTTT.

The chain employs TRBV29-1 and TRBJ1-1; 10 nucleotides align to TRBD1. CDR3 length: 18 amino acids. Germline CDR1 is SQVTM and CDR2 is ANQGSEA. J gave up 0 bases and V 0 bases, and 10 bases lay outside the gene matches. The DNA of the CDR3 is TGCAGCGTTGAAGATTCCGGGGACAGGGGTTATATGAACACTGAAGCTTTCTTT. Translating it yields CSVEDSGDRGYMNTEAFF.

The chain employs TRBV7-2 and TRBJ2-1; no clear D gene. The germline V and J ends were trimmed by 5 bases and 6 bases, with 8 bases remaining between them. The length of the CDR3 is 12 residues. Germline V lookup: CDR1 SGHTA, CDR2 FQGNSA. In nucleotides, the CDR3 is TGTGCCAGCAGCCCCCCGAGCAATGAGCAGTTCTTC. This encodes CASSPPSNEQFF.